These 18 T cell receptor beta chains were all obtained from the same sample, sequenced in a study of blood T cell repertoires in COVID-19. The table came from immunoSEQ multiplex PCR; TCRdb's copy has only in-frame clones and leaves some out. The table shows fewer than 350,000 clones, with roughly 86% occurring only once. Input material: peripheral blood. The receptors were sampled from a man aged 25 to 45 with COVID-19, enrolled during active disease.

This clone has just one count. This chain links TRBV4-1 with TRBJ1-5, with a weak D call TRBD1 (5 bases). CDR3 length equals 16 residues. Germline V gene data show CDR1 as MGHRA and CDR2 as YSYEKL. Trimming shortened V by 3 bases and J by 7 bases, and 19 bases separated the two germline ends. The CDR3 sequence: CASSHVPSQGTQPQHF. The CDR3 region has the DNA TGCGCCAGCAGCCACGTCCCGTCCCAGGGTACGCAGCCCCAGCATTTT.

DNA for the CDR3: TGTGCCAGCAGCCTACTTCCGGGACAGGGGGATCAAGATGGCTACACCTTC. The encoded protein is CASSLLPGQGDQDGYTF. The gene calls are TRBV7-2 and TRBJ1-2, with 11 nucleotides matching TRBD1. Germline V CDR1 and CDR2: SGHTA, FQGNSA. Trimming at V came to 5 bases and at J to 6 bases, leaving 14 bases not matched to a gene. The CDR3 sequence is 17 residues long.

The rearrangement uses TRBV18 and TRBJ1-5; weak D call: TRBD1 (5 bases). The CDR3 totals 15 residues. The V end lost 6 bases, the J end lost 0 bases, and 12 bases lay between the germline ends. Germline V gene data show CDR1 as KGHSH and CDR2 as LQKENI. CDR3 in amino acids: CASSTGPTSNQPQHF. In nucleotides, the CDR3 is TGTGCCAGCTCCACAGGTCCTACTAGCAATCAGCCCCAGCATTTT.

The chain recombines TRBV27 with TRBJ2-2; 8 nucleotides agree with TRBD2. V trimming: 6 bases; J trimming: 7 bases; junction bases outside the gene matches: 7. Germline CDR1 is MNHEY and CDR2 is SMNVEV (reference sequence). This CDR3 is built from 14 residues. The CDR3 here is CASRPRGGDGELFF. The CDR3 DNA sequence: TGTGCCAGCAGGCCCCGGGGGGGGGACGGGGAGCTGTTTTTT.

The chain recombines TRBV27 with TRBJ2-3; TRBD2 matches at 15 bases. Trimming at V came to 6 bases and at J to 3 bases, leaving 10 bases not matched to a gene. Germline V gene lookup returns CDR1 MNHEY and CDR2 SMNVEV (reference sequence). The CDR3 length is 18 residues. Here the CDR3 DNA reads TGTGCCAGCAGACGAGGACTAGCGGGAGGGTTGAGAACAGATACGCAGTATTTT. Protein: CASRRGLAGGLRTDTQYF.

The rearrangement joins TRBV7-3 to TRBJ2-1, with 10 bases identical to TRBD1. With V trimmed by 0 bases and J by 8 bases, 7 bases remained unmatched. Germline CDR1 SGHTA, CDR2 FQGTGA. This CDR3 is built from 16 residues. This CDR3 reads CASSLTWGQGNDEQFF. CDR3 in DNA: TGTGCCAGCAGCTTAACTTGGGGACAGGGGAACGATGAGCAGTTCTTC.

This clone has more than one count but fewer than ten. The V gene is TRBV5-1, the J gene TRBJ1-1; tentatively, D is TRBD1 (5 bases). V lost 4 bases and J lost 4, with 17 bases in between. This CDR3 spans 15 amino acids. Per germline, CDR1 SGHRS and CDR2 YFSETQ. The CDR3 coding sequence is TGCGCCAGCAGCCCTAACGCGTGGGGCGGCACTGAAGCTTTCTTT. Translation gives CASSPNAWGGTEAFF. Full variable domain (missing parts from reference TRBV5-1 and TRBJ1-1): KAGVTQTPRYLIKTRGQQVTLSCSPISGHRSVSWYQQTPGQGLQFLFEYFSETQRNKGNFPGRFSGRQFSNSRSEMNVSTLELGDSALYLCASSPNAWGGTEAFFGQGTRLTVV.

The genes are TRBV11-2 and TRBJ2-7, with D uncertain. This CDR3 has 12 residues. The V gene lost 4 bases and the J gene lost 2 bases, with 6 bases spanning the gap. Germline V CDR1 and CDR2: SGHAT, FQNNGV. CDR3: CASSSSTYEQYF. CDR3 nucleotides: TGTGCCAGCAGCTCCAGTACCTACGAGCAGTACTTC.

The genes are TRBV27 and TRBJ2-3; 13 nucleotides line up with TRBD2. The CDR3 is 16 amino acids. The J segment lost 0 bases and the V segment lost 6 bases, leaving 3 bases of the junction unmatched. CDR1 is MNHEY and CDR2 is SMNVEV in the germline V gene (reference sequence). In DNA, the CDR3 is TGTGCCAGCAGGAGACTAGCGGGGGGTAGCACAGATACGCAGTATTTT. This gives the protein CASRRLAGGSTDTQYF.

The chain recombines TRBV19 with TRBJ1-5; no definite D call. Trimming took off 4 bases at V and 0 bases at J, with 22 bases between the two ends. Germline-derived CDR1 and CDR2 are LNHDA and SQIVND (reference sequence). CDR3 length: 19 amino acids. The DNA of the CDR3 is TGTGCCAGTAGTACCGGTTTGGTTACAGCCTTTTATAGCAATCAGCCCCAGCATTTT. Translation gives CASSTGLVTAFYSNQPQHF.

This CDR3 is CASSTDYGGQETQYF. In DNA form, the CDR3 reads TGTGCCAGTAGTACGGACTACGGGGGCCAAGAGACCCAGTACTTC. The rearrangement uses TRBV19 and TRBJ2-5, with D maybe TRBD2 (6 bases). The CDR3 covers 15 residues. The germline CDR1 and CDR2 sequences are LNHDA and SQIVND (reference sequence). Trimming cost V 4 bases and J 1 base, with 13 bases left between them.

The J gene is TRBJ1-3, the V gene TRBV27; D is perhaps TRBD1 (6 bases). V lost 5 bases, J lost 0 bases, and 14 bases lay in between. The CDR3 runs 16 residues. The germline V gene encodes CDR1 MNHEY and CDR2 SMNVEV (reference sequence). The CDR3 sequence is CASSRTGTPSGNTIYF. In nucleotides, the CDR3 is TGTGCCAGCAGTAGAACCGGGACACCCTCTGGAAACACCATATATTTT.

The chain links TRBV2 to TRBJ2-3; D call uncertain. CDR1 and CDR2 from the germline V gene are SNHLY and FYNNEI. The CDR3 has 12 residues. Trimming shortened V by 6 bases and J by 0 bases, and 4 bases separated the two germline ends. The CDR3 reads CASSQSTDTQYF. CDR3 coding DNA: TGTGCCAGCAGCCAGAGCACAGATACGCAGTATTTT.

The chain is built from TRBV6-2 or TRBV6-3 and TRBJ2-2; 7 bases are a match to TRBD2. CDR1 is MNHEY and CDR2 is SVGEGT in the germline V gene. This CDR3 region has 18 residues. The V segment lost 0 bases and the J segment 0 bases; nucleotides outside the gene matches: 7. CDR3 bases: TGTGCCAGCAGTTACTCCCTAGCGGCCCCTACGAACACCGGGGAGCTGTTTTTT. It yields the protein CASSYSLAAPTNTGELFF.

The genes are TRBV3-1 (or the pseudogene TRBV3-2) and TRBJ1-1, with 8 bases aligning to TRBD1. V shed 3 bases and J 4 bases; nucleotides not matched to a gene: 1. This CDR3 has 13 amino acids. The germline CDR1 and CDR2 sequences are LGHDT and YNNKEL (reference sequence). In DNA, the CDR3 is TGTGCCAGCAGCCAGCAGGGGGCCACTGAAGCTTTCTTT. Amino acids: CASSQQGATEAFF.

The chain couples TRBV29-1 to TRBJ1-6; 9 nucleotides align to TRBD1. CDR3 length: 13 amino acids. Germline V gene data show CDR1 as SQVTM and CDR2 as ANQGSEA. The V gene end was trimmed by 4 bases and the J gene end by 7 bases; junction bases not matched to a gene: 2. In DNA, the CDR3 is TGCAGCGTTGGGGACAGGGCGAATTCACCCCTCCACTTT. Translating gives CSVGDRANSPLHF.

V is TRBV19 and J is TRBJ1-6, with D hard to call. This CDR3 is 14 amino acids long. The V gene's germline CDR1 is LNHDA and CDR2 SQIVND (reference sequence). V lost 3 bases, J lost 7 bases, and 10 bases lay in between. The CDR3 spells CASSMRERNSPLHF. The CDR3 DNA follows: TGTGCCAGTAGTATGCGGGAAAGGAATTCACCCCTCCACTTT.

V and J are TRBV20-1 and TRBJ2-7; 9 nucleotides agree with TRBD2. J lost 7 bases, V lost 3 bases, and 10 bases had no gene match. The germline V gene has CDR1 DFQATT and CDR2 SNEGSKA (reference sequence). The length of the CDR3 is 14 residues. The CDR3 bases are TGCAGTGCTAGTAGTCCAGGCGGGAGGGTGGAGCAGTACTTC. Its translation is CSASSPGGRVEQYF.